This T cell receptor (beta chain) was documented in a study of blood T cell repertoires in COVID-19. Study-wide background: COVID-19 samples from acute and convalescent phases originated in the United States, Italy and Spain. PBMCs, B-cell-depleted T cells, or T cells provided the cDNA or gDNA that made up the material.

Authors' processing steps: Estimates of nucleated cell counts were drawn from the amplification of reference gene primers. TCRdb's table, derived via immunoSEQ multiplex PCR, lists solely in-frame clones and lacks some. The DNA was the basis for D and trimming; V, J and clone size are from that table. Altogether approximately 210,000 clones are present, around 85% being singletons, with the ten largest covering approximately 0.97%. The ends lost 4 bases at V and 2 bases at J; junction bases unmatched: 2. From germline, CDR1 is MGHRA and CDR2 YSYEKL. The CDR3 sequence is 13 residues long. Seattle researchers signed up patients amid active infection and tracked them longitudinally.

The rearrangement links TRBV4-1 to TRBJ2-7; 7 nucleotides agree with TRBD1. The sample consisted of peripheral blood. The receptor comes from a man in his fifties or sixties with COVID-19, enrolled during active disease. In DNA, the CDR3 is TGCGCCAGCAGCCCGACAGGGCCCTACGAGCAGTACTTC. The encoded protein is CASSPTGPYEQYF.